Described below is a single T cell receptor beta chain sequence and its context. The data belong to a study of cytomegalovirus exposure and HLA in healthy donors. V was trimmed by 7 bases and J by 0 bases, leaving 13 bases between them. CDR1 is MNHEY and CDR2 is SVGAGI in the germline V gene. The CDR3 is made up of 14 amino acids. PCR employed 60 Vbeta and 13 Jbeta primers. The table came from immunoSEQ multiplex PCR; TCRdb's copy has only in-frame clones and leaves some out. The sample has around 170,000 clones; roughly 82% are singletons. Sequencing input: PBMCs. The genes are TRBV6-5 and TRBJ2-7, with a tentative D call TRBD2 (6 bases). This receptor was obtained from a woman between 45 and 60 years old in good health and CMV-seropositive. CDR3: CASTTDGSSYEQYF. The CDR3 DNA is TGTGCCAGCACCACGGACGGGAGCTCCTACGAGCAGTACTTC.